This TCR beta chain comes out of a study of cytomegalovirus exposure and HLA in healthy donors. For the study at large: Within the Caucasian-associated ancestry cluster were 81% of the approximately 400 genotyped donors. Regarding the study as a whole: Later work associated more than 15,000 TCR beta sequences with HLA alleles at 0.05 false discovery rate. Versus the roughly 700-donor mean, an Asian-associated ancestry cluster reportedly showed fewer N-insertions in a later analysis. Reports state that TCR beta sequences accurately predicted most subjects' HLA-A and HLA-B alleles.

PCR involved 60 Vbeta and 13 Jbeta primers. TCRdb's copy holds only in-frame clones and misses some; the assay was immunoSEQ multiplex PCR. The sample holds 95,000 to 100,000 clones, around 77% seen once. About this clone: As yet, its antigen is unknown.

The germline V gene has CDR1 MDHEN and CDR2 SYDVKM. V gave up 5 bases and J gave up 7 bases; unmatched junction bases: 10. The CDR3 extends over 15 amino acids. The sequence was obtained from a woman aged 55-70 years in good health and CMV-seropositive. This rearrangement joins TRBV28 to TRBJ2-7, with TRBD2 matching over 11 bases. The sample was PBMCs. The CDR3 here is CASSPLAGVTGEQYF. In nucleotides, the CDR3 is TGTGCCAGCAGTCCACTAGCGGGAGTCACAGGAGAGCAGTACTTC.